Each of the 9 T cell receptor beta chains below was sequenced from the same sample in a study of cytomegalovirus exposure and HLA in healthy donors. Here immunoSEQ multiplex PCR was the method, and the copy in TCRdb shows in-frame clones only, minus some. The top ten hold approximately 12% of the sample, which has 200,000 to 300,000 clones, roughly nine tenths seen once. The sequenced sample consisted of PBMCs. The receptors stem from a man between 18 and 35 years old in good health and CMV-seropositive.

This rearrangement joins TRBV29-1 to TRBJ2-1, with 11 bases fitting TRBD2. With V trimmed by 1 base and J by 4 bases, 3 bases remained unmatched. The CDR3 is made up of 15 amino acids. Germline V lookup: CDR1 SQVTM, CDR2 ANQGSEA. The CDR3 sequence is CSVEAGTSGYNEQFF. The CDR3 bases are TGCAGCGTTGAAGCGGGGACTAGCGGATACAATGAGCAGTTCTTC.

The chain employs TRBV5-1 and TRBJ2-5, with 12 bases that match TRBD2. Germline V gene data show CDR1 as SGHRS and CDR2 as YFSETQ. The V gene end was trimmed by 0 bases and the J gene end by 4 bases; junction bases not matched to a gene: 7. CDR3 length: 17 amino acids. In nucleotides, the CDR3 is TGCGCCAGCAGCTTGGCTAGCGGGAGGGCCCTGGGAGAGACCCAGTACTTC. Translation: CASSLASGRALGETQYF.

The chain carries TRBV7-2 and TRBJ2-7; D might be TRBD2 (5 bases). CDR3 length: 15 residues. Between the trimmed V and J ends, which lost 4 bases and 2 bases, there was a span of 15 bases. CDR1 is SGHTA, CDR2 FQGNSA, per germline. The CDR3 sequence: CASSSELGQTYEQYF. The CDR3 region has the DNA TGTGCCAGCAGCTCAGAACTAGGGCAGACCTACGAGCAGTACTTC. Drawing the rest from reference TRBV7-2 and TRBJ2-7, the complete variable domain is GAGVSQSPSNKVTEKGKDVELRCDPISGHTALYWYRQSLGQGLEFLIYFQGNSAPDKSGLPSDRFSAERTGGSVSTLTIQRTQQEDSAVYLCASSSELGQTYEQYFGPGTRLTVT.

The chain couples TRBV2 to TRBJ1-2; the D is unclear. V was shortened by 2 bases and J by 0 bases, with 10 bases between the two germline ends. Germline CDR1 and CDR2: SNHLY and FYNNEI. The CDR3 loop spans 15 amino acids. The CDR3 region is CASSEIIDSNYGYTF. The CDR3 region has the DNA TGTGCCAGCAGTGAAATAATAGATTCTAACTATGGCTACACCTTC.

The chain links TRBV4-1 to TRBJ1-5; D perhaps matches TRBD1 (6 bases). Germline lookup yields CDR1 MGHRA and CDR2 YSYEKL. V lost 1 base and J 3 bases, leaving 13 bases between the germline ends. This CDR3 region has 16 residues. The CDR3 DNA follows: TGCGCCAGCAGCCAAGGGACAGAGGGGAACAATCAGCCCCAGCATTTT. This encodes CASSQGTEGNNQPQHF.

The chain employs TRBV7-2 and TRBJ2-2; D ambiguous. V gave up 2 bases and J gave up 0 bases, with 7 bases separating them. The CDR3 runs 15 residues. CDR1 and CDR2 (germline): SGHTA, FQGNSA. The CDR3 region is CASSLPPTNTGELFF. CDR3 coding DNA: TGTGCCAGCAGCTTACCCCCTACGAACACCGGGGAGCTGTTTTTT.

The chain employs TRBV27 and TRBJ2-5; 8 bases match TRBD1. Looked up from germline, CDR1 is MNHEY and CDR2 is SMNVEV (reference sequence). V shed 3 bases and J 2 bases; nucleotides not matched to a gene: 8. The length of the CDR3 is 16 residues. CDR3: CASSFIPTGGQETQYF. As DNA, the CDR3 is TGTGCCAGCAGTTTCATCCCTACAGGGGGTCAAGAGACCCAGTACTTC.

This sequence joins TRBV21-1 and TRBJ1-4. TRBV21-1 is recorded as a pseudogene. The CDR3 is 10 residues long. The CDR3 region has the DNA TGCGAGGGGGGTGATGAAAAACTGTTTTTT. It translates to CEGGDEKLFF.

The chain has TRBV6-5 and TRBJ2-7; 8 positions agree with TRBD1. This CDR3 is built from 15 residues. The germline gives CDR1 MNHEY, CDR2 SVGAGI. The trim removed 6 bases at V and 6 bases at J, leaving 13 bases unmatched. CDR3 amino acids: CASRWAGGGSIEQYF. Written as DNA, the CDR3 is TGTGCCAGCAGGTGGGCAGGGGGCGGGTCGATCGAGCAGTACTTC.